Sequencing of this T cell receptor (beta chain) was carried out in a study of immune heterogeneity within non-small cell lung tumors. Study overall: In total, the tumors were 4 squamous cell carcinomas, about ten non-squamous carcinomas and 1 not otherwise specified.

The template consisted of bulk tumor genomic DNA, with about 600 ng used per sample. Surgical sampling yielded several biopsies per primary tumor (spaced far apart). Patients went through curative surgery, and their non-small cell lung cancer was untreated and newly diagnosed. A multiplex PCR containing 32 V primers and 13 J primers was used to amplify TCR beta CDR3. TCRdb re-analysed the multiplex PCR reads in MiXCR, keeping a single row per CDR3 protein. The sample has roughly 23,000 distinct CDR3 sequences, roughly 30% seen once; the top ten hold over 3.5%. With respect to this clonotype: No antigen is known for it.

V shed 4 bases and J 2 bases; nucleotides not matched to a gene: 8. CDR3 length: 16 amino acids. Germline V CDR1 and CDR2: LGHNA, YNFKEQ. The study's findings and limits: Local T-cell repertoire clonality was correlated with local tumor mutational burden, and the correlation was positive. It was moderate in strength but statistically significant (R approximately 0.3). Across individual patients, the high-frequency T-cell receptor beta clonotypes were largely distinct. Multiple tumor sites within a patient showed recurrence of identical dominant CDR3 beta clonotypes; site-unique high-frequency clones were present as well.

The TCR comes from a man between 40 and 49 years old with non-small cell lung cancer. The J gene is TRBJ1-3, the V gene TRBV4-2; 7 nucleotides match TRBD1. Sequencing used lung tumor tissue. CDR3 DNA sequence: TGTGCCAGCAGCCGGGAGGGCAGGGGGACTGGAAACACCATATATTTT. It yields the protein CASSREGRGTGNTIYF.